This TCR beta chain appears in the sequencing data of a study of shared clonotypes between healthy human individuals. Only in-frame clones appear in the TCRdb table, and some are missing; sequencing was by immunoSEQ multiplex PCR. In the table there are 1,500,000 or so clones, roughly 98.5% of which are singletons. Trimming removed 2 bases at V and 3 bases at J, with 10 bases between. Germline V CDR1 and CDR2: GTSNPN, SVGIG (reference sequence). This CDR3 has 13 residues. This TCR was recovered from a man under 40 in good health. V is TRBV30 and J is TRBJ1-1; D remains unclear. The source material was naive CD4+ T cells sorted from blood. Documented subset: CD45RA+ positively selected. DNA of the CDR3: TGTGCCTGGAGTCGGGCGGAGGACACTGAAGCTTTCTTT. Protein: CAWSRAEDTEAFF.